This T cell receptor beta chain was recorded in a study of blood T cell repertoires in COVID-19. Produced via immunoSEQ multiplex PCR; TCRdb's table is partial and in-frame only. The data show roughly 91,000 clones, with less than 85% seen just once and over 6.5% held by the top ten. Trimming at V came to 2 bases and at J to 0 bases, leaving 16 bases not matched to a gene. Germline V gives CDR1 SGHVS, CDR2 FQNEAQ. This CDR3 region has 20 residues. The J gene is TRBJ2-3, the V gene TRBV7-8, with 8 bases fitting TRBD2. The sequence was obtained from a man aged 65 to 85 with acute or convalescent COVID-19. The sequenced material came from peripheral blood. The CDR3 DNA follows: TGTGCCAGCAGCTTAACCTCCGTTGTTGGCGGGGGGCCCAGCACAGATACGCAGTATTTT. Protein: CASSLTSVVGGGPSTDTQYF.